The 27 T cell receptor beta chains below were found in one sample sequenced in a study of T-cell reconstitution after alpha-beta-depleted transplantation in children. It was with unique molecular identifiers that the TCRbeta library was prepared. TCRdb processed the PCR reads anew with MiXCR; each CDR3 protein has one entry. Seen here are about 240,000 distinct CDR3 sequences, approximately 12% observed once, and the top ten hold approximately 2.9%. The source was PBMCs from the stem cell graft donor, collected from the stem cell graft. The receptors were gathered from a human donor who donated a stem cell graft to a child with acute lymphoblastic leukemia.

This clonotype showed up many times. CDR3 loop: CASSLKGGHGYTF. In nucleotides, the CDR3 is TGTGCCAGCAGCTTAAAAGGGGGCCATGGCTACACCTTC. The gene calls are TRBV7-9 and TRBJ1-2, with 7 bases that match TRBD1. The J segment lost 6 bases and the V segment lost 2 bases, leaving 3 bases of the junction unmatched. The CDR3 extends over 13 amino acids. Germline V gives CDR1 SEHNR, CDR2 FQNEAQ (reference sequence).

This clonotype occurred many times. The CDR3 coding sequence is TGCAGTGCTAGCAGACAGGGATCCTACGAGCAGTACTTC. It translates to CSASRQGSYEQYF. The chain recombines TRBV20-1 with TRBJ2-7, with 7 positions matching TRBD1. The CDR3 runs to 13 residues. The V gene end was trimmed by 3 bases and the J gene end by 1 base; junction bases not matched to a gene: 3. Per the germline V gene, CDR1 is DFQATT and CDR2 is SNEGSKA (reference sequence).

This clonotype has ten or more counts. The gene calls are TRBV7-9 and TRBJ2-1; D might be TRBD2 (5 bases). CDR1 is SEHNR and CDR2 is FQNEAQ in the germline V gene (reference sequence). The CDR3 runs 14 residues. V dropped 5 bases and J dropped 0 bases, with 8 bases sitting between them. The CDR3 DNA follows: TGTGCCAGCAGCCGGGGTGGCTCCTACAATGAGCAGTTCTTC. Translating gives CASSRGGSYNEQFF.

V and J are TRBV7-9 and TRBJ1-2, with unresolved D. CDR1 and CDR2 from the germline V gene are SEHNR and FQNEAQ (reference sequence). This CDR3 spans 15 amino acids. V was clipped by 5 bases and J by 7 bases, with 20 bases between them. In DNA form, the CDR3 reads TGTGCCAGCAGCCAGTTGGACGGGTCCTTTGTTGGCTACACCTTC. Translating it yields CASSQLDGSFVGYTF.

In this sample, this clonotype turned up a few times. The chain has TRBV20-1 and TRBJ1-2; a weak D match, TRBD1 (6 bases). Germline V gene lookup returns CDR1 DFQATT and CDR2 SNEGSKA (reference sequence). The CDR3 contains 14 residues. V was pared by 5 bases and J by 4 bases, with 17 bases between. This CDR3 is CSALTGSGSYGYTF. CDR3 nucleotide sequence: TGCAGTGCTCTCACAGGGAGTGGGAGCTATGGCTACACCTTC.

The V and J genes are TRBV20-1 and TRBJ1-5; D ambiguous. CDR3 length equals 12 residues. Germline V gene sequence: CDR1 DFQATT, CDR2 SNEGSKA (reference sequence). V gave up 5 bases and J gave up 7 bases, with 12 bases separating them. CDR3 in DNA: TGCAGTGCTCAGATGGGAAACCAGCCCCAGCATTTT. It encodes CSAQMGNQPQHF.

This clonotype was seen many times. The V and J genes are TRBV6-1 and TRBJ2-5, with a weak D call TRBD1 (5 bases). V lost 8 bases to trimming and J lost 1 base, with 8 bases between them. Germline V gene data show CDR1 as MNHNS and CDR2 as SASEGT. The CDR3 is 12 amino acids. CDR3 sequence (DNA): TGTGCCAGCGGACACCGCCAAGAGACCCAGTACTTC. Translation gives CASGHRQETQYF.

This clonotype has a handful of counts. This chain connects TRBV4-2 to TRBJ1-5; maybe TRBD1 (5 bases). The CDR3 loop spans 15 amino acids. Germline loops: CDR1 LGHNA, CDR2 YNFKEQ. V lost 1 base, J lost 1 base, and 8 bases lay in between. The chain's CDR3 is CASSQVAGSNQPQHF. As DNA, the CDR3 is TGTGCCAGCAGCCAAGTGGCAGGGAGCAATCAGCCCCAGCATTTT.

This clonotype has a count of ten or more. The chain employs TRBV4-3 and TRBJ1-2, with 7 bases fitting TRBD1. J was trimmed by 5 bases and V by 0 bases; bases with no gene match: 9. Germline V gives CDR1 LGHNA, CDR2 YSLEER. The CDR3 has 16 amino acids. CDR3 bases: TGCGCCAGCAGCCAAGATTTGGCAGGGGGTCGGTATGGCTACACCTTC. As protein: CASSQDLAGGRYGYTF.

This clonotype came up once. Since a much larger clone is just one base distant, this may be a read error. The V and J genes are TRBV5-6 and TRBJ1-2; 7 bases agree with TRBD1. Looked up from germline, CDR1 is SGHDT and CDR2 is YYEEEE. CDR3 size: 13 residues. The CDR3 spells CAGSLGQYYGYTF. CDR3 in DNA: TGTGCCGGCAGCCTGGGACAGTACTATGGCTACACCTTC.

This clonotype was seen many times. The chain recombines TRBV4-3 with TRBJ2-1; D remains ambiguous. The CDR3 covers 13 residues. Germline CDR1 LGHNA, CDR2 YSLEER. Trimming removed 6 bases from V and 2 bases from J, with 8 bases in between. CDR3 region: CASRDPTYNEQFF. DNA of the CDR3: TGCGCCAGCAGGGACCCAACCTACAATGAGCAGTTCTTC.

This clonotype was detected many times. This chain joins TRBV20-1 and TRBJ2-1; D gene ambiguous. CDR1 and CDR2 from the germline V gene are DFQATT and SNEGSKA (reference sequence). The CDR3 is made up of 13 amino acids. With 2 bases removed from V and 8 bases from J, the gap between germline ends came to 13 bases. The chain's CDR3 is CSARYLGTDEQFF. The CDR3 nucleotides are TGCAGTGCTAGATACCTAGGAACCGATGAGCAGTTCTTC.

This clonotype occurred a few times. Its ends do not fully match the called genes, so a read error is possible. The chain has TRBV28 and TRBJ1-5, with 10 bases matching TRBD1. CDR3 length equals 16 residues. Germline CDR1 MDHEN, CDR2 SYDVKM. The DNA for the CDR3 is TGTGCCAGCAGTGTACCGGGACAGGGGCACAGTCAGCCCCATCATTTT. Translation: CASSVPGQGHSQPHHF.

Here the CDR3 DNA reads TGTGCCAGCAGCCCCGGGGACCGACCGAATGAGCAGTTCTTC. This translates into CASSPGDRPNEQFF. The rearrangement links TRBV9 to TRBJ2-1; either TRBD1 or TRBD2 may supply D (5 bases each). Trimming took 4 bases from V and 7 from J, leaving 15 bases between them. The V gene's germline CDR1 is SGDLS and CDR2 YYNGEE. The CDR3 covers 14 residues.

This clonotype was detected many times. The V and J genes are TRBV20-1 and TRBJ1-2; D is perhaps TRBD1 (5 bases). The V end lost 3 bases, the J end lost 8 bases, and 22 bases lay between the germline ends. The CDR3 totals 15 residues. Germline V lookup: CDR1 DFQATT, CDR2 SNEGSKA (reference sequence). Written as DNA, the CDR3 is TGCAGTGCTAGGGCGAGACAGATTAAATCCCTAGGCTACACCTTC. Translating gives CSARARQIKSLGYTF.

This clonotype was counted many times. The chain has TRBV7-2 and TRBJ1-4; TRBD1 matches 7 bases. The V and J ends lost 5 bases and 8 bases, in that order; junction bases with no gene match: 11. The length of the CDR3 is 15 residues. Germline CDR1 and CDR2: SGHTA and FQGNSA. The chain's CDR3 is CASSPTGVPREKLFF. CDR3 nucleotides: TGTGCCAGCAGCCCAACAGGGGTCCCTCGGGAAAAACTGTTTTTT.

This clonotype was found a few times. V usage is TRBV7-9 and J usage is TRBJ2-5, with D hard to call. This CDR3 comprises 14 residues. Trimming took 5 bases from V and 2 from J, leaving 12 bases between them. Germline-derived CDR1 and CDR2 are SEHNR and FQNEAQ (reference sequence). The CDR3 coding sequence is TGTGCCAGCAGCGCCGGTCTGGCACAAGAGACCCAGTACTTC. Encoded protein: CASSAGLAQETQYF. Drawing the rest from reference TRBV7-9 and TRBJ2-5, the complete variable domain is DTGVSQNPRHKITKRGQNVTFRCDPISEHNRLYWYRQTLGQGPEFLTYFQNEAQLEKSRLLSDRFSAERPKGSFSTLEIQRTEQGDSAMYLCASSAGLAQETQYFGPGTRLLVL.

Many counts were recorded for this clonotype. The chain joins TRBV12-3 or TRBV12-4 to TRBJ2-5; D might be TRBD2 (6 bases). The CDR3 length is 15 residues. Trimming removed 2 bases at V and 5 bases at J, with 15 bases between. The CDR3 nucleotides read TGTGCCAGCAGTTTAACGGCCGTTGGAGGGGAGACCCAGTACTTC. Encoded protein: CASSLTAVGGETQYF.

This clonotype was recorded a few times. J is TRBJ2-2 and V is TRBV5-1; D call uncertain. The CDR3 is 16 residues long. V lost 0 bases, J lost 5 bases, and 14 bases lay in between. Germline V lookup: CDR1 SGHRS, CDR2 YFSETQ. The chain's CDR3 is CASSLAPVVGTGELFF. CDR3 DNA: TGCGCCAGCAGCTTGGCCCCGGTTGTCGGTACCGGGGAGCTGTTTTTT. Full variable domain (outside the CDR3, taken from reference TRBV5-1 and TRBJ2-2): KAGVTQTPRYLIKTRGQQVTLSCSPISGHRSVSWYQQTPGQGLQFLFEYFSETQRNKGNFPGRFSGRQFSNSRSEMNVSTLELGDSALYLCASSLAPVVGTGELFFGEGSRLTVL.

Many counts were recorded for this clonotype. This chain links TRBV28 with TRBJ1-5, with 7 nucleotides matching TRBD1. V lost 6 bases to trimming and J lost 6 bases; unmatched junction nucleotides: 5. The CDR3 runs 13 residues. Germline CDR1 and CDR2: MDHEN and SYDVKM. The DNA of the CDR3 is TGTGCCAGCAGGCGACAGGGAAGTCAGCCCCAGCATTTT. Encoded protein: CASRRQGSQPQHF.

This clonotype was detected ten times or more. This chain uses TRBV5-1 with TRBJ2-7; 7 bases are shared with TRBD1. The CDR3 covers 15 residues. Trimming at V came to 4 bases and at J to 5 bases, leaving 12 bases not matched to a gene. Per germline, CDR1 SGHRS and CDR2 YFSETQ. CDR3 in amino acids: CASSPARDRGHEQYF. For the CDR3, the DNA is TGCGCCAGCAGCCCCGCCCGGGACAGAGGCCACGAGCAGTACTTC.

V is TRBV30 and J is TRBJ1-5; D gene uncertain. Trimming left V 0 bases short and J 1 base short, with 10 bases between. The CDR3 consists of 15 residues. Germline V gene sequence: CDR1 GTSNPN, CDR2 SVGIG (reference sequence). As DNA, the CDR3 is TGTGCCTGGAGTGTAGTGGGCGGAAGCAATCAGCCCCAGCATTTT. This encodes CAWSVVGGSNQPQHF.

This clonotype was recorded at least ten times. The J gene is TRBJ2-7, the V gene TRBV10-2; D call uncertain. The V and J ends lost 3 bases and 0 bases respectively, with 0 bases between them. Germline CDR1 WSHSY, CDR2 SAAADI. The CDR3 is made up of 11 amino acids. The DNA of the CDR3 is TGCGCCAGCAGTGACTCCTACGAGCAGTACTTC. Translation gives CASSDSYEQYF.

The CDR3, as DNA: TGCGCCAGCAGCCAGGGGTCTCAGGGTTCCTACGAGCAGTACTTC. Protein: CASSQGSQGSYEQYF. The chain links TRBV4-3 to TRBJ2-7; possible D gene TRBD1, 5 bases. This CDR3 has 15 residues. Trimming shortened V by 3 bases and J by 1 base, and 13 bases separated the two germline ends. CDR1 and CDR2 from the germline V gene are LGHNA and YSLEER.

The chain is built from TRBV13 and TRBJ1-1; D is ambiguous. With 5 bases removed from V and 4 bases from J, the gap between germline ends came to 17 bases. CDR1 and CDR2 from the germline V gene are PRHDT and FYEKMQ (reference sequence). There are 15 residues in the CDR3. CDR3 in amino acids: CASSLRGAGPTEAFF. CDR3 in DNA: TGTGCCAGCAGCCTTCGGGGAGCCGGGCCCACTGAAGCTTTCTTT.

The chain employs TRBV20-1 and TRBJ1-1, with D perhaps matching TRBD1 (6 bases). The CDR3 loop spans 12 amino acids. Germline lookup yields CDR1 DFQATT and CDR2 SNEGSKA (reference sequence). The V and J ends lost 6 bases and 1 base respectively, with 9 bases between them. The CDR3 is CSAGQPNTEAFF. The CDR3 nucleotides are TGCAGTGCGGGACAACCGAACACTGAAGCTTTCTTT.

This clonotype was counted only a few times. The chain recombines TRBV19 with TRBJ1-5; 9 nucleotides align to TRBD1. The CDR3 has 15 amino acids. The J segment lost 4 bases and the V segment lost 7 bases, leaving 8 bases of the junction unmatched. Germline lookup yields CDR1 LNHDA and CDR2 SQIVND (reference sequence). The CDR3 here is CASTDGGQGNQPQHF. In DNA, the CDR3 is TGTGCCAGTACCGACGGAGGACAGGGGAATCAGCCCCAGCATTTT.